This is a list of T cell receptor beta chains from one sample in a study of early T cells in non-severe SARS-CoV-2 infection. Using its own MiXCR run on the 5' RACE reads, TCRdb lists one record per CDR3 protein. The table has 53,000 or so distinct CDR3 sequences, over 7.5% seen once. Specimen: whole blood. These receptors were taken from an adult who was a healthcare worker with PCR-confirmed SARS-CoV-2 infection or an uninfected control (not recorded which). CDR3s include the opening cysteine and the closing phenylalanine or tryptophan. A D gene is named only where the DNA matches it firmly. Expanded clones are given a class, and other clones once, few, many or no size at all.

abundance: many; d_gene: NA; v_gene: TRBV7-9; j_gene: TRBJ2-5; CDR3aa: CASSLNQETQYF; CDR3nt: TGTGCCAGCAGCTTAAACCAAGAGACCCAGTACTTC
abundance: many; d_gene: TRBD2; v_gene: TRBV9; j_gene: TRBJ2-1; CDR3aa: CASSPHHGGGNEQFF; CDR3nt: TGTGCCAGCAGCCCCCATCACGGGGGGGGAAATGAGCAGTTCTTC
abundance: many; d_gene: NA; v_gene: TRBV27; j_gene: TRBJ1-1; CDR3aa: CASRVHRESYAFF; CDR3nt: TGTGCCAGCAGGGTCCACAGGGAGTCCTATGCTTTCTTT
abundance: NA; d_gene: NA; v_gene: TRBV28; j_gene: TRBJ2-5; CDR3aa: CASSFLETQYF; CDR3nt: TGTGCCAGCAGTTTTTTAGAGACCCAGTACTTC
abundance: few; d_gene: TRBD2; v_gene: TRBV9; j_gene: TRBJ2-1; CDR3aa: CASSLLYSGTHEQFF; CDR3nt: TGTGCCAGCAGCCTTTTATATAGCGGGACCCATGAGCAGTTCTTC
abundance: many; d_gene: NA; v_gene: TRBV29-1; j_gene: TRBJ2-1; CDR3aa: CSVPSERKQFF; CDR3nt: TGCAGCGTCCCTTCAGAACGAAAGCAGTTCTTC
abundance: few; d_gene: TRBD1; v_gene: TRBV5-1; j_gene: TRBJ2-1; CDR3aa: CASSLEYAAGGGSSYNEQFF; CDR3nt: TGCGCCAGCAGCTTAGAGTACGCAGCAGGGGGCGGATCGTCCTACAATGAGCAGTTCTTC
abundance: few; d_gene: NA; v_gene: TRBV7-8; j_gene: TRBJ2-1; CDR3aa: CASSLGGTNEQFF; CDR3nt: TGTGCCAGCAGCTTAGGGGGAACTAATGAGCAGTTCTTC
abundance: few; d_gene: NA; v_gene: TRBV19; j_gene: TRBJ2-3; CDR3aa: CASTLGTNTDTQYF; CDR3nt: TGTGCCAGTACCCTCGGGACAAACACAGATACGCAGTATTTT
abundance: many; d_gene: NA; v_gene: TRBV7-9; j_gene: TRBJ2-7; CDR3aa: CASSLVSSYEQYF; CDR3nt: TGTGCCAGCAGCTTGGTCAGCTCCTACGAGCAGTACTTC
abundance: NA; d_gene: NA; v_gene: TRBV6-4; j_gene: TRBJ1-4; CDR3aa: CASSPTGREKLFF; CDR3nt: TGTGCCAGCAGCCCGACGGGGCGGGAAAAACTGTTTTTT
abundance: many; d_gene: NA; v_gene: TRBV20-1; j_gene: TRBJ2-2; CDR3aa: CSARDHGATGELFF; CDR3nt: TGCAGTGCTAGAGATCACGGGGCGACCGGGGAGCTGTTTTTT
abundance: few; d_gene: NA; v_gene: TRBV28; j_gene: TRBJ2-7; CDR3aa: CASYRRAGGSYEQYF; CDR3nt: TGTGCCAGCTACCGCCGGGCAGGGGGGTCCTACGAGCAGTACTTC
abundance: few; d_gene: TRBD2; v_gene: TRBV5-4; j_gene: TRBJ2-1; CDR3aa: CAILTSGSYNEQFF; CDR3nt: TGTGCCATCCTGACTAGCGGGAGCTACAATGAGCAGTTCTTC
abundance: few; d_gene: TRBD1; v_gene: TRBV14; j_gene: TRBJ2-1; CDR3aa: CASSFRPGQGVDEQFF; CDR3nt: TGTGCCAGCAGTTTTCGACCGGGACAGGGTGTGGATGAGCAGTTCTTC
abundance: few; d_gene: NA; v_gene: TRBV29-1; j_gene: TRBJ2-7; CDR3aa: CSVEDSDSYEQYF; CDR3nt: TGCAGCGTTGAAGACAGTGACTCCTACGAGCAGTACTTC
abundance: NA; d_gene: TRBD2; v_gene: TRBV2; j_gene: TRBJ2-3; CDR3aa: CASSEGLAGTDTQYF; CDR3nt: TGTGCCAGCAGTGAAGGACTAGCCGGCACAGATACGCAGTATTTT
abundance: few; d_gene: NA; v_gene: TRBV24-1; j_gene: TRBJ2-3; CDR3aa: CATGGMGIGTDTQYF; CDR3nt: TGTGCCACCGGGGGCATGGGAATCGGGACAGATACGCAGTATTTT
abundance: few; d_gene: NA; v_gene: TRBV28; j_gene: TRBJ2-5; CDR3aa: CASSFPSTGYLSQETQYF; CDR3nt: TGTGCCAGCAGTTTCCCGTCCACAGGGTACCTATCCCAAGAGACCCAGTACTTC